This TCR beta chain was recovered during a study of blood T cell repertoires in COVID-19. Data came from immunoSEQ multiplex PCR; TCRdb stores just in-frame clones and leaves some out. The table has some 200,000 clones, approximately 80% seen once. This CDR3 region has 16 residues. The V segment lost 3 bases and the J segment 6 bases; nucleotides outside the gene matches: 13. Germline V gene lookup returns CDR1 LNHDA and CDR2 SQIVND (reference sequence). The receptor comes from a woman over 75 with COVID-19, enrolled during active disease. This chain connects TRBV19 to TRBJ2-7; TRBD2 agrees at 8 bases. The sequenced sample was peripheral blood. This CDR3 is CASSIGGGPNLREQYF. In DNA form, the CDR3 reads TGTGCCAGTAGTATTGGCGGGGGGCCCAATCTACGCGAGCAGTACTTC.